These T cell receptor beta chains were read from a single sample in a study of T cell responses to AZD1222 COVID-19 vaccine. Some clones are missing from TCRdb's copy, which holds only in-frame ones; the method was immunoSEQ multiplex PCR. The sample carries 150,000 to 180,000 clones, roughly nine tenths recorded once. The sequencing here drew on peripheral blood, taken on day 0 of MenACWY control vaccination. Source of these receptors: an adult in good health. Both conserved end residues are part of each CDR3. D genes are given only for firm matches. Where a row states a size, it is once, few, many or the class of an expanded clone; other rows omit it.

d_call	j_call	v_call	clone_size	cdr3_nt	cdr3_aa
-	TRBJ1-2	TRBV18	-	TGTGCCAGCTCACCCGGGAATGGCTACACCTTC	CASSPGNGYTF
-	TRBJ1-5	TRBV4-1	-	TGCGCCAGCAGCGTGGGGGAGGGGAGCAATCAGCCCCAGCATTTT	CASSVGEGSNQPQHF
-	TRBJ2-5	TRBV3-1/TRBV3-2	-	TGTGCCAGCAGCCAAGGGGCTGTTAGGGGAGAGACCCAGTACTTC	CASSQGAVRGETQYF
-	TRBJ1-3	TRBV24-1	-	TGTGCCACCAGTATCAGTAACTCAAGCTCTGGAAACACCATATATTTT	CATSISNSSSGNTIYF
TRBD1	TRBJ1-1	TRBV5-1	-	TGCGCCAGCAGCTCAGGGACAGGGGGGCCTGAAGCTTTCTTT	CASSSGTGGPEAFF
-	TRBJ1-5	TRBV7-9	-	TGTGCCAGCAGCCCCCCCGCGGTAAACCAGCCCCAGCATTTT	CASSPPAVNQPQHF
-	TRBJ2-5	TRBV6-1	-	TGTGCCAGCAGTGAAATCCCCCTGTTAGGCCAAGAGACCCAGTACTTC	CASSEIPLLGQETQYF
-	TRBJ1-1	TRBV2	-	TGTGCCAGCAGTGGGGCCCCAGACACGGAAGCTTTCTTT	CASSGAPDTEAFF
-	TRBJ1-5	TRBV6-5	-	TGTGCCAGCATACCAACAGGGTCCAGCAATCAGCCCCAGCATTTT	CASIPTGSSNQPQHF
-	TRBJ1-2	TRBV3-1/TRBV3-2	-	TGTGCCAGCAGACTCAGTTTTGAAGTCTATGGCTACACCTTC	CASRLSFEVYGYTF
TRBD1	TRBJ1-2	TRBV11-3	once	TGTGCCAGCCCGGACAGGGTATACGACTATGGCTACACCTTC	CASPDRVYDYGYTF
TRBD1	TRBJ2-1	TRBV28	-	TGTGCCAGCAGCGGGACAGGGGGTTTCAACAATGAGCAGTTCTTC	CASSGTGGFNNEQFF
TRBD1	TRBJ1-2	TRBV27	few	TGTGCCAGCAGTTTCAGGGGGAGCTATGGCTACACCTTC	CASSFRGSYGYTF
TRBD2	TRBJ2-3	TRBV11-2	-	TGTGCCAGCAGCTTAACATTGGCTAGCGGGGGCACAGATACGCAGTATTTT	CASSLTLASGGTDTQYF
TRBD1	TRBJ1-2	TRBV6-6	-	TGTGCCAGCAGTTACGGGACAGGGAAAGGCGGCTACACCTTC	CASSYGTGKGGYTF
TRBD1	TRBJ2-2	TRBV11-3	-	TGTGCCAGCAGCTTAGATTTGTGGGGACAGGGTAACACCGGGGAGCTGTTTTTT	CASSLDLWGQGNTGELFF
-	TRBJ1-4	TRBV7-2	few	TGTGCCAGCAGCCATAGCCTCAGGGTGGGGAACGAAAAACTGTTTTTT	CASSHSLRVGNEKLFF
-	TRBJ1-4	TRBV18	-	TGTGCCAGCTCACCACAGGGGACCCAAATTTCAGGAGAAAAACTGTTTTTT	CASSPQGTQISGEKLFF
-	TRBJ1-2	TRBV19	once	TGTGCCAGTATCCAACAGGGCTATGGCTACACCTTC	CASIQQGYGYTF
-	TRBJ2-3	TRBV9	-	TGTGCCAGCAGCGTAGATCCAGGGCCACCCACAGATACGCAGTATTTT	CASSVDPGPPTDTQYF
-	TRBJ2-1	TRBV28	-	TGTGCCAGCATAGGGTCGGATGAGCAGTTCTTC	CASIGSDEQFF
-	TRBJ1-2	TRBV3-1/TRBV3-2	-	TGTGCCAGCAGCCGGACCCCCGGGGGCTACACCTTC	CASSRTPGGYTF
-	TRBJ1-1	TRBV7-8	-	TGTGCCAGCAGCTTAGATGGGACACTGAACACTGAAGCTTTCTTT	CASSLDGTLNTEAFF
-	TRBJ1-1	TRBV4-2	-	TGTGCCAGCAGCCAAGATGGAGGGTCTCCTGAAGCTTTCTTT	CASSQDGGSPEAFF
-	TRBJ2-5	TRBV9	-	TGTGCCAGCAGCCCCCCGGGATCAGCGGGGACCCAGTACTTC	CASSPPGSAGTQYF
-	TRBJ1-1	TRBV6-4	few	TGTGCCAGCAAGGCAGGGTCCGGAGGGACTGAAGCTTTCTTT	CASKAGSGGTEAFF
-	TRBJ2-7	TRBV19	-	TGTGCCAGTAGTAGGACAGTCTCCTACGAGCAGTACTTC	CASSRTVSYEQYF
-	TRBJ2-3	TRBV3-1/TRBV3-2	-	TGTGCCAGCAGCCCTGGACCCTTCGGAGATACGCAGTATTTT	CASSPGPFGDTQYF
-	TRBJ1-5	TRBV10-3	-	TGTGCCATCAGAGGCCCGGGGGGCGATCAGCCCCAGCATTTT	CAIRGPGGDQPQHF
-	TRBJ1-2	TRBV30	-	TGTGCCTGGGAGGGGGGGGCGCTCGGAGGCTACACCTTC	CAWEGGALGGYTF
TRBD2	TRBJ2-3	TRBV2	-	TGTGCCAGCAGTGTCCAGCGGGACCTATCCACAGATACGCAGTATTTT	CASSVQRDLSTDTQYF
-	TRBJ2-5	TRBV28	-	TGTGCCAGCAGCTTCACGGTGACCCAGTACTTC	CASSFTVTQYF
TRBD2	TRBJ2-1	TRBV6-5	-	TGTGCCAGCACCCGGACTAGCGCGGTCTACAATGAGCAGTTCTTC	CASTRTSAVYNEQFF
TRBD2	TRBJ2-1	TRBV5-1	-	TGCGCCAGCAGCTGGACTAGCGGGATGGTTAATGAGCAGTTCTTC	CASSWTSGMVNEQFF
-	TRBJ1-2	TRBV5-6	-	TGTGCCAGCACTCGAGGGTCTATGTTAGGCTACACCTTC	CASTRGSMLGYTF
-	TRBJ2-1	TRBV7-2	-	TGTGCCAGCAGCTTAGGCACCTACAATGAGCAGTTCTTC	CASSLGTYNEQFF
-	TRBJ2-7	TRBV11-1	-	TGTGCCAGCAGTTCTGACAGCTACGAGCAGTACTTC	CASSSDSYEQYF
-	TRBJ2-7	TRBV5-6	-	TGTGCCAGCACCAATACCCGTACAAGGAGTCTCTACGAGCAGTACTTC	CASTNTRTRSLYEQYF
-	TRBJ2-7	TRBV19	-	TGTGCCAGTAGTAAGGGACGGATCTACGAGCAGTACTTC	CASSKGRIYEQYF
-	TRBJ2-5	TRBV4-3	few	TGCGCCAGCAGCCCCTCTCCAGGGTCTCGGGAGACCCAGTACTTC	CASSPSPGSRETQYF
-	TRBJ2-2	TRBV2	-	TGTGCCAGCAGAGACACGGGGCAAAACACCGGGGAGCTGTTTTTT	CASRDTGQNTGELFF
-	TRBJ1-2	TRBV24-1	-	TGTGCCACCAGTGATTTGGCAGAGGGCTACACCTTC	CATSDLAEGYTF
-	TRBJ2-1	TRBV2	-	TGTGCCAGCAGTGAACAGGGGATCAATGAGCAGTTCTTC	CASSEQGINEQFF
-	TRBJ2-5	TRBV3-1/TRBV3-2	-	TGTGCCAGCAGCCAAGAATCACACCCCCAAGAGACCCAGTACTTC	CASSQESHPQETQYF
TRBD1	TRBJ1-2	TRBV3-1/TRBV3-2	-	TGTGCCAGCAGCCCCCTAAGAGCGGGACAGGGTTATGGCTACACCTTC	CASSPLRAGQGYGYTF
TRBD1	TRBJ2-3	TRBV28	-	TGTGCCAGCAGAACAGGGGGCTCCCGCACAGATACGCAGTATTTT	CASRTGGSRTDTQYF
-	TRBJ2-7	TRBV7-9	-	TGTGCCAGCAGCTTTAGCTCAGGGCCCGAGCAGTACTTC	CASSFSSGPEQYF
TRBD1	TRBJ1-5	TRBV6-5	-	TGTGCCAGCAGTTACTCGGGACAGATAAATCAGCCCCAGCATTTT	CASSYSGQINQPQHF
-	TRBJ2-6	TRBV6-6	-	TGTGCCAGCAGTCCCTTTCGCCCAGCGAGCTCTGGGGCCAACGTCCTGACTTTC	CASSPFRPASSGANVLTF
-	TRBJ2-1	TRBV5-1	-	TGCGCCAGCAGCGGAATAGCGGAAAGCTCCTACAATGAGCAGTTCTTC	CASSGIAESSYNEQFF
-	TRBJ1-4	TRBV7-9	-	TGTGCCAGCAGCCGCGGGCTTAATGAAAAACTGTTTTTT	CASSRGLNEKLFF
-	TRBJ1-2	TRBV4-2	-	TGTGCCAGCAGCCAAAGCCGTGATACTTATGGCTACACCTTC	CASSQSRDTYGYTF
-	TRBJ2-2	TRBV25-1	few	TGTGCCAGCAGTGAAAACACCGGGGAGCTGTTTTTT	CASSENTGELFF